A single T cell receptor (beta chain) is shown here with its context. It was with 60 Vbeta and 13 Jbeta primers that the PCR ran. Assay used: immunoSEQ multiplex PCR; TCRdb lists only in-frame clones, some missing. The repertoire shows 150,000 to 200,000 clones; the top ten hold less than 6.5%. This record belongs to a study of cytomegalovirus exposure and HLA in healthy donors. The CDR3 runs 14 residues. J lost 3 bases, V lost 4 bases, and 4 bases had no gene match. From germline, CDR1 is MNHEY and CDR2 SMNVEV (reference sequence). Source material: PBMCs. This receptor was taken from a young man in good health and CMV-seronegative. This chain uses TRBV27 with TRBJ2-7; 9 bases agree with TRBD1. The CDR3 region has the DNA TGTGCCAGCAGTTCCTCGGGACAGGGCTACGAGCAGTACTTC. This sequence encodes CASSSSGQGYEQYF.